This entry lists 21 T cell receptor beta chains sequenced from one sample in a study of cytomegalovirus exposure and HLA in healthy donors. PCR involved 60 Vbeta and 13 Jbeta primers. Some clones are missing from TCRdb's copy, which holds only in-frame ones; the method was immunoSEQ multiplex PCR. The data hold about 120,000 clones, with about four fifths observed a single time. Sequenced: PBMCs. These receptors all stem from a young man in good health and CMV-seropositive.

The chain is built from TRBV7-9 and TRBJ1-1; D uncertain. Germline V gene data show CDR1 as SEHNR and CDR2 as FQNEAQ (reference sequence). V shed 2 bases and J shed 7 bases, with 5 bases lying between them. The length of the CDR3 is 11 residues. The CDR3 spells CASSLTGEAFF. CDR3 DNA sequence: TGTGCCAGCAGCTTAACGGGTGAAGCTTTCTTT.

V usage is TRBV7-9 and J usage is TRBJ1-2; possibly TRBD1 for D (6 bases). The V end lost 5 bases, the J end lost 7 bases, and 14 bases lay between the germline ends. Germline loops: CDR1 SEHNR, CDR2 FQNEAQ (reference sequence). This CDR3 comprises 13 residues. CDR3 protein: CASSAAGAGGYTF. In nucleotides, the CDR3 is TGTGCCAGCAGCGCGGCGGGGGCAGGTGGCTACACCTTC. The full variable domain, in which reference TRBV7-9 and TRBJ1-2 provide the parts outside the CDR3, is DTGVSQNPRHKITKRGQNVTFRCDPISEHNRLYWYRQTLGQGPEFLTYFQNEAQLEKSRLLSDRFSAERPKGSFSTLEIQRTEQGDSAMYLCASSAAGAGGYTFGSGTRLTVV.

This chain uses TRBV5-1 with TRBJ2-2; the D gene is possibly TRBD2 (6 bases). V was cut by 0 bases and J by 3 bases, with 6 bases left in between. The germline gives CDR1 SGHRS, CDR2 YFSETQ. This CDR3 region has 14 residues. In nucleotides, the CDR3 is TGCGCCAGCAGCTTGGCGGGGGACACCGGGGAGCTGTTTTTT. This encodes CASSLAGDTGELFF.

There are a few counts of this clone. This chain joins TRBV9 and TRBJ2-7, with 7 bases that match TRBD2. The germline V gene has CDR1 SGDLS and CDR2 YYNGEE. The CDR3 runs to 14 residues. With 2 bases clipped from V and 2 bases from J, the junction kept 4 bases outside the gene matches. The CDR3 spells CASSVGGSPYEQYF. CDR3 DNA sequence: TGTGCCAGCAGCGTTGGCGGGAGCCCCTACGAGCAGTACTTC.

The V and J genes are TRBV11-2 and TRBJ1-2, with TRBD1 matching 8 bases. Germline assignment: CDR1 SGHAT and CDR2 FQNNGV. The CDR3 spans 13 residues. J was trimmed by 4 bases and V by 5 bases; bases with no gene match: 3. Here the CDR3 DNA reads TGTGCCAGCAGCCCCGGGACAGGCTATGGCTACACCTTC. As protein: CASSPGTGYGYTF.

The rearrangement links TRBV9 to TRBJ1-1, with D tentatively TRBD1 (6 bases). This CDR3 region has 16 residues. Trimming removed 0 bases from V and 6 bases from J, with 18 bases in between. In germline, CDR1 is SGDLS, CDR2 YYNGEE. This CDR3 reads CASSVAGPGEGAEAFF. The CDR3 DNA sequence: TGTGCCAGCAGCGTAGCCGGACCCGGAGAGGGGGCTGAAGCTTTCTTT.

About this clone itself: One end of the junction varies from germline; a read error may be responsible. The V call is TRBV19, the J call TRBJ1-6; 10 positions agree with TRBD1. Germline loops: CDR1 LNHDA, CDR2 SQIVND (reference sequence). The CDR3 totals 18 residues. The CDR3 DNA sequence: TGTGCCAATAGTATAATCGGGACAGGGGCGAACTATAATTCACCCCTCCACTTT. Its translation: CANSIIGTGANYNSPLHF.

This chain uses TRBV6-1 with TRBJ1-2; D is undetermined. V was pared by 1 base and J by 6 bases, with 9 bases between. Germline loops: CDR1 MNHNS, CDR2 SASEGT. The CDR3 extends over 13 amino acids. The CDR3 sequence: CASSEGRRDGYTF. Here the CDR3 DNA reads TGTGCCAGCAGTGAAGGTAGGAGGGATGGCTACACCTTC.

The CDR3 region is CASSSGAGGDTEAFF. CDR3 DNA sequence: TGTGCCAGCAGCTCAGGGGCCGGGGGGGACACTGAAGCTTTCTTT. The chain uses TRBV7-6 and TRBJ1-1; tentative D call: TRBD1 (6 bases). The CDR3 sequence is 15 residues long. Germline assignment: CDR1 SGHVS and CDR2 FNYEAQ. V lost 4 bases, J lost 3 bases, and 15 bases lay in between.

Only one count was recorded for this clone. DNA of the CDR3: TGTGCCAGCAGTTTAAAAGCTAGCGGGAGTCTCTCCTACGAGCAGTACTTC. Its protein is CASSLKASGSLSYEQYF. This chain joins TRBV27 and TRBJ2-7, with 10 bases identical to TRBD2. After removal of 2 bases from V and 0 bases from J, the junction contained 7 bases not matched to a gene. This CDR3 spans 17 amino acids. The germline V gene has CDR1 MNHEY and CDR2 SMNVEV (reference sequence).

This chain uses TRBV10-3 with TRBJ1-2; 10 nucleotides line up with TRBD1. The CDR3 is 16 residues long. Germline V CDR1 and CDR2: ENHRY, SYGVKD. Trimming at V came to 6 bases and at J to 6 bases, leaving 13 bases not matched to a gene. CDR3 coding DNA: TGTGCCATCAGAGCCTCAATGGACAGGGGGTATCATGGCTACACCTTC. Translation gives CAIRASMDRGYHGYTF.

V is TRBV2 and J is TRBJ1-5, with a tentative D call TRBD1 (6 bases). V lost 7 bases and J lost 0, with 13 bases in between. Germline loops: CDR1 SNHLY, CDR2 FYNNEI. The CDR3 runs to 15 residues. CDR3 nucleotide sequence: TGTGCCAGCAAGAACAGGGTAAATAGCAATCAGCCCCAGCATTTT. Its protein is CASKNRVNSNQPQHF.

The CDR3 sequence: CASSLDVTAYEQYF. CDR3 in DNA: TGCGCCAGCAGCTTGGACGTGACAGCCTACGAGCAGTACTTC. The chain employs TRBV5-1 and TRBJ2-7, with D possibly being TRBD1 (5 bases). Trimming cost V 0 bases and J 2 bases, with 9 bases left between them. This CDR3 region has 14 residues. Germline CDR1 reads SGHRS; CDR2 reads YFSETQ.

The genes are TRBV7-2 and TRBJ1-3, with D possibly being TRBD1 (6 bases). The CDR3 contains 16 residues. Germline CDR1 SGHTA, CDR2 FQGNSA. V was pared by 1 base and J by 0 bases, with 10 bases between. CDR3 in amino acids: CASSLEGGDSGNTIYF. For the CDR3, the DNA is TGTGCCAGCAGCTTAGAAGGGGGGGACTCTGGAAACACCATATATTTT.

This chain joins TRBV5-1 and TRBJ1-1; D is uncertain. Germline values: CDR1 SGHRS, CDR2 YFSETQ. CDR3 length: 15 amino acids. Trimming pared 0 bases from V and 0 bases from J, leaving 9 bases between. For the CDR3, the DNA is TGCGCCAGCAGCTTGGCGGCGGCCATGAACACTGAAGCTTTCTTT. It is translated as CASSLAAAMNTEAFF. The complete variable domain, with remaining parts taken from reference TRBV5-1 and TRBJ1-1, reads KAGVTQTPRYLIKTRGQQVTLSCSPISGHRSVSWYQQTPGQGLQFLFEYFSETQRNKGNFPGRFSGRQFSNSRSEMNVSTLELGDSALYLCASSLAAAMNTEAFFGQGTRLTVV.

Here the CDR3 DNA reads TGTGCCAGCAGCTTACTCGGGGGTACTATGAACACTGAAGCTTTCTTT. Its translation is CASSLLGGTMNTEAFF. The genes are TRBV7-8 and TRBJ1-1; D perhaps matches TRBD1 (5 bases). The CDR3 is 16 amino acids. Trimming cost V 2 bases and J 0 bases, with 13 bases left between them. Germline loops: CDR1 SGHVS, CDR2 FQNEAQ.

This clone occurred a few times. The rearrangement joins TRBV5-6 to TRBJ1-2, with a weak D call TRBD1 (6 bases). This CDR3 contains 13 residues. Germline-derived CDR1 and CDR2 are SGHDT and YYEEEE. V lost 4 bases to trimming and J lost 6 bases, with 13 bases between them. CDR3 amino acids: CASSISGEHGYTF. The CDR3 nucleotides are TGTGCCAGCAGCATTTCAGGGGAGCATGGCTACACCTTC.

This chain links TRBV27 with TRBJ2-5; 7 bases fit TRBD2. The end of the DNA is better explained by TRBJ2-7, so the J call may be wrong. Germline CDR1 is MNHEY and CDR2 is SMNVEV (reference sequence). The CDR3 length is 14 residues. Here the CDR3 reads CASSLSGGSYEQYF. CDR3 in DNA: TGTGCCAGCAGTTTATCGGGGGGGTCCTACGAGCAGTACTTC.

The chain recombines TRBV5-6 with TRBJ2-7, with 10 bases aligning to TRBD2. The CDR3 sequence is 14 residues long. From germline, CDR1 is SGHDT and CDR2 YYEEEE. Trimming removed 5 bases from V and 2 bases from J; junction bases left unmatched: 4. The CDR3 reads CASSSLAGAYEQYF. The DNA of the CDR3 is TGTGCCAGCAGTTCTCTAGCGGGGGCCTACGAGCAGTACTTC. The full variable domain, with the rest looked up from reference TRBV5-6 and TRBJ2-7, is DAGVTQSPTHLIKTRGQQVTLRCSPKSGHDTVSWYQQALGQGPQFIFQYYEEEERQRGNFPDRFSGHQFPNYSSELNVNALLLGDSALYLCASSSLAGAYEQYFGPGTRLTVT.

This clone has a single count. The J gene is TRBJ2-1, the V gene TRBV5-6, with 13 bases lining up with TRBD2. Per germline, CDR1 SGHDT and CDR2 YYEEEE. The CDR3 length is 16 residues. With V trimmed by 6 bases and J by 6 bases, 9 bases remained unmatched. The CDR3 DNA reads as TGTGCCAGCAAAGATCGACTAGCGGGAGGAAGCAATGAGCAGTTCTTC. Its translation: CASKDRLAGGSNEQFF.

This clone came up once. The gene calls are TRBV15 and TRBJ1-1; D is undetermined. Per the germline V gene, CDR1 is LNHNV and CDR2 is YYDKDF (reference sequence). The CDR3 consists of 15 residues. The ends were cut back, 3 bases at V and 3 bases at J, with 14 bases in the middle. The CDR3 region has the DNA TGTGCCACCAGCAGGCAAGCGACCGAGGACACTGAAGCTTTCTTT. Translation: CATSRQATEDTEAFF.